This passage covers 27 T cell receptor beta chains from one sample sequenced in a study of control samples from healthy donors and cancer patients. Here immunoSEQ multiplex PCR was the method, and the copy in TCRdb shows in-frame clones only, minus some. This sample has approximately 190,000 clones, with 91% found just once. Sequenced sample: blood. Source of these receptors: a man aged 30-40 years in good health.

The chain recombines TRBV4-1 with TRBJ2-6; D remains unclear. Germline CDR1 is MGHRA and CDR2 is YSYEKL. CDR3 length equals 18 residues. The V and J ends lost 4 bases and 1 base respectively, with 17 bases between them. CDR3: CASSLGKGPISGANVLTF. DNA of the CDR3: TGCGCCAGCAGCCTAGGAAAGGGTCCCATATCTGGGGCCAACGTCCTGACTTTC.

The chain couples TRBV10-2 to TRBJ1-2; no firm D call. Trimming left V 2 bases short and J 3 bases short, with 13 bases between. Germline V gives CDR1 WSHSY, CDR2 SAAADI. This CDR3 is built from 15 residues. The CDR3 region is CASSENQGYHYGYTF. The CDR3 DNA sequence: TGCGCCAGCAGTGAGAATCAAGGTTATCACTATGGCTACACCTTC.

The chain couples TRBV9 to TRBJ1-5; 7 bases align to TRBD1. With 0 bases clipped from V and 0 bases from J, the junction kept 6 bases outside the gene matches. This CDR3 has 17 amino acids. Per germline, CDR1 SGDLS and CDR2 YYNGEE. The CDR3 region has the DNA TGTGCCAGCAGCGTAGCTACGGACAGGAATAGCAATCAGCCCCAGCATTTT. Amino acids: CASSVATDRNSNQPQHF.

This chain connects TRBV19 to TRBJ1-2, with D possibly TRBD1 on 5 matching bases. V was shortened by 7 bases and J by 2 bases, with 11 bases between the two germline ends. Germline lookup yields CDR1 LNHDA and CDR2 SQIVND (reference sequence). CDR3 length: 13 residues. CDR3 sequence reads: CASIGTVNYGYTF. CDR3 bases: TGTGCCAGTATTGGGACGGTGAACTATGGCTACACCTTC.

V is TRBV4-1 and J is TRBJ2-3; 15 bases match TRBD2. CDR1 is MGHRA and CDR2 is YSYEKL in the germline V gene. V dropped 3 bases and J dropped 6; count of bases not matched to a gene: 1. The CDR3 consists of 15 residues. This chain's CDR3 is CASSQGTSGGDTQYF. CDR3 bases: TGCGCCAGCAGCCAGGGGACTAGCGGGGGGGATACGCAGTATTTT.

V gene TRBV27 combines with J gene TRBJ1-5, with TRBD1 matching over 7 bases. V gave up 5 bases and J gave up 2 bases; unmatched junction bases: 3. The CDR3 extends over 14 amino acids. Looked up from germline, CDR1 is MNHEY and CDR2 is SMNVEV (reference sequence). CDR3 region: CASSLQGGNQPQHF. The CDR3 bases are TGTGCCAGCAGTCTCCAGGGGGGCAATCAGCCCCAGCATTTT.

The chain carries TRBV6-6 and TRBJ2-1; possible D gene TRBD2, 6 bases. The germline gives CDR1 MNHNY, CDR2 SVGAGI (reference sequence). Trimming removed 3 bases from V and 9 bases from J, with 12 bases in between. The CDR3 runs 13 residues. The CDR3 sequence is CASSYGGKGEQFF. The DNA for the CDR3 is TGTGCCAGCAGTTATGGGGGGAAGGGTGAGCAGTTCTTC.

This clone was detected only a few times. The chain links TRBV5-6 to TRBJ1-5; TRBD1 might be the D (5 bases). V lost 5 bases, J lost 0 bases, and 12 bases lay in between. This CDR3 contains 15 residues. Germline CDR1 and CDR2: SGHDT and YYEEEE. The CDR3 reads CASSSRQNSNQPQHF. CDR3 nucleotides: TGTGCCAGCAGTAGCAGACAGAATAGCAATCAGCCCCAGCATTTT.

The rearrangement uses TRBV6-5 and TRBJ2-1; 10 nucleotides agree with TRBD2. V was clipped by 4 bases and J by 7 bases; unmatched bases: 7. Per germline, CDR1 MNHEY and CDR2 SVGAGI. This CDR3 has 15 amino acids. In nucleotides, the CDR3 is TGTGCCAGCAGTTTGAGCGGGGGGGCCTCTAATGAGCAGTTCTTC. It is translated as CASSLSGGASNEQFF.

The chain links TRBV5-1 to TRBJ1-6; 7 bases agree with TRBD1. Germline V gene sequence: CDR1 SGHRS, CDR2 YFSETQ. With 2 bases clipped from V and 7 bases from J, the junction kept 12 bases outside the gene matches. The CDR3 runs 17 residues. The CDR3: CASSLKEFGTDNSPLHF. CDR3 coding DNA: TGCGCCAGCAGCTTAAAAGAGTTTGGGACAGACAATTCACCCCTCCACTTT.

The chain has TRBV7-9 and TRBJ2-1; D unclear. The V and J ends lost 5 bases and 10 bases respectively, with 12 bases between them. CDR3 length: 12 residues. Germline CDR1 is SEHNR and CDR2 is FQNEAQ (reference sequence). CDR3 bases: TGTGCCAGCAGCCTGGCAGGACCCGAGCAGTTCTTC. Its translation is CASSLAGPEQFF.

This sequence joins TRBV6-5 and TRBJ2-3, with D tentatively TRBD1 (5 bases). The length of the CDR3 is 14 residues. CDR1 is MNHEY, CDR2 SVGAGI, per germline. V was clipped by 6 bases and J by 3 bases, with 13 bases between them. The CDR3 bases are TGTGCCAGCAGGGCAGGGATGGGGACAGATACGCAGTATTTT. This codes for CASRAGMGTDTQYF.

This clone was found once. This chain connects TRBV30 to TRBJ1-2; tentatively, D is TRBD1 (5 bases). V was trimmed by 2 bases and J by 8 bases, leaving 12 bases between them. CDR3 size: 12 residues. From germline, CDR1 is GTSNPN and CDR2 SVGIG (reference sequence). CDR3 protein: CAWSMQGWGYTF. CDR3 sequence (DNA): TGTGCCTGGAGTATGCAGGGCTGGGGCTACACCTTC.

J is TRBJ1-3 and V is TRBV6-2 or TRBV6-3, with 7 bases lining up with TRBD1. J gave up 0 bases and V 6 bases, and 8 bases lay outside the gene matches. The CDR3 consists of 16 residues. The germline V gene has CDR1 MNHEY and CDR2 SVGEGT. The CDR3 loop is CASSPGTASSGNTIYF. The CDR3 coding sequence is TGTGCCAGCAGCCCCGGGACAGCGAGCTCTGGAAACACCATATATTTT.

V gene TRBV6-5 combines with J gene TRBJ2-3, with D possibly TRBD2 on 7 matching bases. Germline CDR1 is MNHEY and CDR2 is SVGAGI. The CDR3 has 14 amino acids. Trimming stripped 2 bases from V and 4 bases from J, with 10 bases between. The CDR3 sequence is CASSYREGADTQYF. The CDR3 DNA reads as TGTGCCAGCAGTTACAGGGAGGGGGCAGATACGCAGTATTTT.

The chain combines TRBV29-1 with TRBJ1-1, with D unclear. V was shortened by 6 bases and J by 0 bases, with 14 bases between the two germline ends. In germline, CDR1 is SQVTM, CDR2 ANQGSEA. The CDR3 extends over 14 amino acids. CDR3 sequence reads: CSVSVVSMNTEAFF. CDR3 bases: TGCAGCGTGTCCGTCGTCAGCATGAACACTGAAGCTTTCTTT. Supplemented by reference TRBV29-1 and TRBJ1-1, the full variable domain reads SAVISQKPSRDICQRGTSLTIQCQVDSQVTMMFWYRQQPGQSLTLIATANQGSEATYESGFVIDKFPISRPNLTFSTLTVSNMSPEDSSIYLCSVSVVSMNTEAFFGQGTRLTVV.

The V and J genes are TRBV27 and TRBJ2-7, with a weak D call TRBD2 (7 bases). V lost 2 bases and J lost 4, with 18 bases in between. This CDR3 region has 16 residues. Germline V gene sequence: CDR1 MNHEY, CDR2 SMNVEV (reference sequence). CDR3 nucleotides: TGTGCCAGCAGTTTAAGGGGGAGGGCTCCTATTTACGAGCAGTACTTC. Translating gives CASSLRGRAPIYEQYF.

This clone appeared once. The gene calls are TRBV4-1 and TRBJ2-3, with 12 bases that match TRBD2. Germline trimming cut 1 base from V and 5 bases from J; bases unmatched to any gene: 4. This CDR3 has 16 residues. In germline, CDR1 is MGHRA, CDR2 YSYEKL. CDR3 loop: CASSQGLAGDVDTQYF. DNA of the CDR3: TGCGCCAGCAGCCAAGGACTAGCGGGGGATGTAGATACGCAGTATTTT.

V gene TRBV5-5 combines with J gene TRBJ2-3, with no clear D. This CDR3 spans 14 amino acids. Germline assignment: CDR1 SGHKS and CDR2 YYEKEE (reference sequence). Between the trimmed V and J ends, which lost 0 bases and 2 bases, there was a span of 7 bases. The CDR3 nucleotides read TGTGCCAGCAGCTTGGGGGGAACCACAGATACGCAGTATTTT. Its protein is CASSLGGTTDTQYF.

In this sample, this clone turned up once. The chain carries TRBV6-4 and TRBJ2-1; tentative D call: TRBD1 (6 bases). The CDR3 sequence is 14 residues long. V shed 6 bases and J shed 6 bases, with 15 bases lying between them. Germline lookup yields CDR1 MRHNA and CDR2 SNTAGT. DNA of the CDR3: TGTGCCAGCAGGCAGGGGTGGGGCACCAATGAGCAGTTCTTC. Translating gives CASRQGWGTNEQFF.

This sequence joins TRBV11-2 and TRBJ1-5; D remains unclear. The germline V gene encodes CDR1 SGHAT and CDR2 FQNNGV. V lost 1 base and J lost 4, with 11 bases in between. The CDR3 totals 15 residues. CDR3 region: CASSLVPGSNQPQHF. The DNA of the CDR3 is TGTGCCAGCAGCTTAGTTCCGGGGTCGAATCAGCCCCAGCATTTT.

The rearrangement uses TRBV4-1 and TRBJ1-4; D is ambiguous. V was clipped by 0 bases and J by 8 bases, with 13 bases between them. This CDR3 has 15 amino acids. CDR1 is MGHRA and CDR2 is YSYEKL in the germline V gene. The CDR3 DNA is TGCGCCAGCAGCCAAGAGGGGAGGGTCGGAGAAAAACTGTTTTTT. Residues: CASSQEGRVGEKLFF.

The chain joins TRBV27 to TRBJ1-1; 7 nucleotides agree with TRBD1. Germline CDR1 is MNHEY and CDR2 is SMNVEV (reference sequence). The CDR3 has 15 residues. Losses at the gene ends were 4 bases for V and 4 bases for J; bases not matched to a gene: 9. As DNA, the CDR3 is TGTGCCAGCAGTTCGTCGACAGGGTGGGTCACTGAAGCTTTCTTT. As protein: CASSSSTGWVTEAFF.

The chain links TRBV6-5 to TRBJ1-6, with 11 nucleotides matching TRBD1. The CDR3 consists of 14 residues. The germline gives CDR1 MNHEY, CDR2 SVGAGI. The V gene end was trimmed by 6 bases and the J gene end by 9 bases; junction bases not matched to a gene: 4. The CDR3 DNA reads TGTGCCAGCAGCCTCGGACAGGGGGCTTCACCCCTCCACTTT. As protein: CASSLGQGASPLHF.

The chain uses TRBV27 and TRBJ1-4, with TRBD1 matching 11 bases. After removal of 3 bases from V and 10 bases from J, the junction contained 10 bases not matched to a gene. Germline V gene data show CDR1 as MNHEY and CDR2 as SMNVEV (reference sequence). The CDR3 is 16 amino acids. The CDR3 protein is CASSFSTAGTGGKLFF. CDR3 DNA: TGTGCCAGCAGTTTTAGCACAGCCGGGACAGGGGGAAAACTGTTTTTT.

This chain joins TRBV10-3 and TRBJ1-5; 12 positions agree with TRBD1. Germline V gene lookup returns CDR1 ENHRY and CDR2 SYGVKD. The CDR3 extends over 17 amino acids. J gave up 1 base and V 4 bases, and 5 bases lay outside the gene matches. The CDR3 is CAISGGQGAGSNQPQHF. CDR3 nucleotide sequence: TGTGCCATCAGTGGGGGACAGGGGGCCGGGAGCAATCAGCCCCAGCATTTT.

The chain combines TRBV11-2 with TRBJ2-6; 11 bases are a match to TRBD1. This CDR3 comprises 19 residues. Germline CDR1 is SGHAT and CDR2 is FQNNGV. J gave up 1 base and V 3 bases, and 8 bases lay outside the gene matches. The CDR3 region is CASSLGTGGTLSGANVLTF. In nucleotides, the CDR3 is TGTGCCAGCAGCTTGGGGACAGGGGGGACCCTTTCTGGGGCCAACGTCCTGACTTTC.